This passage covers 22 T cell receptor beta chains from one sample sequenced in a study of technical replicates of blood from a handful of donors. The table came from immunoSEQ multiplex PCR; TCRdb's copy has only in-frame clones and leaves some out. Of 70,000 or so clones listed, approximately 88% are singletons. Sequences were obtained from PBMCs. The receptors derive from a human donor in good health. Some clones in this sample may be carry-over from other donors' samples.

The gene calls are TRBV28 and TRBJ1-2, with 8 bases matching TRBD1. V shed 4 bases and J 7 bases; nucleotides not matched to a gene: 11. CDR1 and CDR2 (germline): MDHEN, SYDVKM. The CDR3 length is 15 residues. CDR3 in DNA: TGTGCCAGCAGTTCCCACGGACAGGGAAGTGGTGGCTACACCTTC. This sequence encodes CASSSHGQGSGGYTF.

Only one count was recorded for this clone. The V and J genes are TRBV19 and TRBJ2-7; 13 bases fit TRBD2. Germline values: CDR1 LNHDA, CDR2 SQIVND (reference sequence). Trimming cost V 4 bases and J 3 bases; bases outside gene matches: 3. The CDR3 loop spans 15 amino acids. CDR3 amino acids: CASSKRLAGGYEQYF. As DNA, the CDR3 is TGTGCCAGTAGTAAGCGACTAGCGGGGGGCTACGAGCAGTACTTC.

This clone has only one observation. This sequence joins TRBV4-2 and TRBJ2-1; the match to TRBD2 covers 8 bases. Germline V gene lookup returns CDR1 LGHNA and CDR2 YNFKEQ. This CDR3 contains 17 residues. The junction had 9 bases not matched to a gene; V was cut back by 0 bases and J by 5 bases. CDR3: CASSQEFASGPDNEQFF. CDR3 DNA: TGTGCCAGCAGCCAAGAGTTCGCTAGCGGGCCCGACAATGAGCAGTTCTTC.

The chain joins TRBV9 to TRBJ1-3, with a possible D match to TRBD1 (6 bases). CDR1 is SGDLS, CDR2 YYNGEE, per germline. This CDR3 region has 17 residues. With 4 bases removed from V and 0 bases from J, the gap between germline ends came to 17 bases. In DNA form, the CDR3 reads TGTGCCAGCAGCCCCCACCGGGACACCGACTCTGGAAACACCATATATTTT. Protein product: CASSPHRDTDSGNTIYF.

The CDR3 region is CATSRGEGGNEQFF. CDR3 nucleotides: TGTGCCACCAGCAGAGGGGAGGGGGGTAATGAGCAGTTCTTC. The V call is TRBV15, the J call TRBJ2-1, with D perhaps matching TRBD2 (7 bases). The length of the CDR3 is 14 residues. Germline CDR1 is LNHNV and CDR2 is YYDKDF (reference sequence). V gave up 1 base and J gave up 7 bases, with 11 bases separating them.

The chain couples TRBV29-1 to TRBJ1-2, with 7 bases fitting TRBD1. The CDR3 runs to 13 residues. Germline V gene lookup returns CDR1 SQVTM and CDR2 ANQGSEA. The ends lost 7 bases at V and 2 bases at J; junction bases unmatched: 7. For the CDR3, the DNA is TGCAGCGCGCAGGGGGATCGCAACTATGGCTACACCTTC. It specifies CSAQGDRNYGYTF.

The chain recombines TRBV5-1 with TRBJ2-5; TRBD2 agrees at 9 bases. CDR1 is SGHRS and CDR2 is YFSETQ in the germline V gene. The CDR3 runs 14 residues. The junction had 3 bases not matched to a gene; V was cut back by 1 base and J by 5 bases. CDR3 loop: CASSLWLAGETQYF. CDR3 in DNA: TGCGCCAGCAGCTTGTGGCTAGCGGGGGAGACCCAGTACTTC.

J is TRBJ2-2 and V is TRBV7-7, with 10 bases aligning to TRBD2. Germline V gene sequence: CDR1 SSHAT, CDR2 FNYEAQ (reference sequence). The CDR3 spans 15 residues. Germline trimming cut 7 bases from V and 5 bases from J; bases unmatched to any gene: 7. The CDR3 bases are TGTGCCAGCACCACGACTAGCGGGTCTACCGGGGAGCTGTTTTTT. This encodes CASTTTSGSTGELFF.

CDR3 residues: CAWSLTGAPFSAFF. The CDR3 DNA follows: TGTGCCTGGAGTCTGACAGGGGCTCCGTTTAGCGCTTTCTTT. V usage is TRBV30 and J usage is TRBJ1-1; TRBD1 matches 8 bases. Trimming cost V 2 bases and J 11 bases; bases outside gene matches: 13. The CDR3 totals 14 residues. In germline, CDR1 is GTSNPN, CDR2 SVGIG (reference sequence). The full variable domain, in which reference TRBV30 and TRBJ1-1 provide the parts outside the CDR3, is SQTIHQWPATLVQPVGSPLSLECTVEGTSNPNLYWYRQAAGRGLQLLFYSVGIGQISSEVPQNLSASRPQDRQFILSSKKLLLSDSGFYLCAWSLTGAPFSAFFGQGTRLTVV.

The CDR3 here is CASTFGPGNTIYF. DNA of the CDR3: TGTGCCAGCACGTTCGGTCCTGGAAACACCATATATTTT. The J gene is TRBJ1-3, the V gene TRBV6-1; D is ambiguous. Germline assignment: CDR1 MNHNS and CDR2 SASEGT. CDR3 length: 13 residues. Trimming stripped 7 bases from V and 2 bases from J, with 9 bases between.

The chain couples TRBV6-5 to TRBJ2-7; TRBD2 might be the D (6 bases). In germline, CDR1 is MNHEY, CDR2 SVGAGI. V gave up 2 bases and J gave up 4 bases, with 15 bases separating them. This CDR3 region has 15 residues. The CDR3 DNA is TGTGCCAGCAGTTACCAAGGCAGGACTACTTACGAGCAGTACTTC. It yields the protein CASSYQGRTTYEQYF.

This clone was picked up one time. The gene calls are TRBV5-5 and TRBJ2-5; 14 bases map to TRBD2. CDR1 and CDR2 from the germline V gene are SGHKS and YYEKEE (reference sequence). This CDR3 comprises 15 residues. The V and J ends lost 3 bases and 4 bases, in that order; junction bases with no gene match: 2. CDR3 in amino acids: CASSSGLAGAETQYF. The CDR3 nucleotides are TGTGCCAGCAGCTCGGGACTAGCGGGAGCAGAGACCCAGTACTTC.

The V gene is TRBV7-2, the J gene TRBJ2-3, with TRBD2 matching 7 bases. J gave up 5 bases and V 2 bases, and 4 bases lay outside the gene matches. The CDR3 length is 14 residues. Germline V gene lookup returns CDR1 SGHTA and CDR2 FQGNSA. The CDR3 is CASSLKAGRDTQYF. CDR3 sequence (DNA): TGTGCCAGCAGCTTAAAAGCGGGGCGAGATACGCAGTATTTT.

The V gene is TRBV5-1, the J gene TRBJ2-7; TRBD2 matches 13 bases. Germline CDR1 reads SGHRS; CDR2 reads YFSETQ. The CDR3 contains 18 residues. V lost 3 bases and J lost 7; bases outside the gene matches: 16. The chain's CDR3 is CASSSSPGLAGRAGEQYF. The CDR3 DNA sequence: TGCGCCAGCAGCTCCTCACCGGGACTAGCGGGGCGGGCAGGTGAGCAGTACTTC.

V gene TRBV15 combines with J gene TRBJ1-4, with D possibly being TRBD1 (5 bases). V was cut by 3 bases and J by 4 bases, with 9 bases left in between. CDR1 and CDR2 (germline): LNHNV, YYDKDF (reference sequence). The CDR3 extends over 14 amino acids. The CDR3, as DNA: TGTGCCACCAGCAGCCAACAGGTTAATGAAAAACTGTTTTTT. The encoded protein is CATSSQQVNEKLFF.

V usage is TRBV15 and J usage is TRBJ2-5, with 10 bases that match TRBD1. The CDR3 is 14 residues long. J was trimmed by 3 bases and V by 7 bases; bases with no gene match: 5. Looked up from germline, CDR1 is LNHNV and CDR2 is YYDKDF (reference sequence). The CDR3 loop reads CATTRDRGKETQYF. The CDR3 DNA reads TGTGCCACCACCCGGGACAGGGGTAAAGAGACCCAGTACTTC. The variable domain in full, completed from reference TRBV15 and TRBJ2-5, reads DAMVIQNPRYQVTQFGKPVTLSCSQTLNHNVMYWYQQKSSQAPKLLFHYYDKDFNNEADTPDNFQSRRPNTSFCFLDIRSPGLGDTAMYLCATTRDRGKETQYFGPGTRLLVL.

This chain connects TRBV7-6 to TRBJ2-5, with 7 bases fitting TRBD2. CDR1 SGHVS and CDR2 FNYEAQ come from the germline V gene. V shed 5 bases and J 5 bases; nucleotides not matched to a gene: 8. This CDR3 contains 14 residues. The CDR3 sequence: CASSPSLAAETQYF. Written as DNA, the CDR3 is TGTGCCAGCAGCCCATCTCTAGCGGCCGAGACCCAGTACTTC.

This chain connects TRBV9 to TRBJ2-7, with 8 bases aligning to TRBD2. Trimming at V came to 4 bases and at J to 5 bases, leaving 11 bases not matched to a gene. This CDR3 region has 15 residues. Germline V CDR1 and CDR2: SGDLS, YYNGEE. The CDR3 protein is CASSRTGGKGDEQYF. Here the CDR3 DNA reads TGTGCCAGCAGCCGGACGGGAGGGAAGGGGGACGAGCAGTACTTC.

This rearrangement joins TRBV4-2 to TRBJ2-7, with a possible D match to TRBD1 (6 bases). Trimming pared 0 bases from V and 4 bases from J, leaving 13 bases between. The CDR3 runs 15 residues. In germline, CDR1 is LGHNA, CDR2 YNFKEQ. The CDR3 region has the DNA TGTGCCAGCAGCCAAGATCTGGACAGAAGATACGAGCAGTACTTC. Translating it yields CASSQDLDRRYEQYF.

The CDR3 spells CASSSSPRQPQHF. The DNA for the CDR3 is TGTGCCAGCAGTTCCTCCCCCAGACAGCCCCAGCATTTT. The chain has TRBV7-9 and TRBJ1-5; D gene unclear. The V and J ends lost 6 bases and 7 bases respectively, with 13 bases between them. This CDR3 contains 13 residues. CDR1 SEHNR and CDR2 FQNEAQ come from the germline V gene (reference sequence).

This clone was observed a handful of times. The chain links TRBV30 to TRBJ1-1; D might be TRBD1 (6 bases). Trimming stripped 4 bases from V and 0 bases from J, with 18 bases between. Germline loops: CDR1 GTSNPN, CDR2 SVGIG (reference sequence). CDR3 length: 16 residues. In nucleotides, the CDR3 is TGTGCCTGGATAACTCCTTTGGGGGCCATGAACACTGAAGCTTTCTTT. As protein: CAWITPLGAMNTEAFF.

This clone was observed a few times. The CDR3 here is CASSLQNTEAFF. The CDR3 nucleotides are TGTGCCAGCAGCTTGCAGAACACTGAAGCTTTCTTT. The V call is TRBV5-5, the J call TRBJ1-1; D remains ambiguous. V was cut by 1 base and J by 1 base, with 2 bases left in between. The germline gives CDR1 SGHKS, CDR2 YYEKEE (reference sequence). The CDR3 is 12 amino acids. Variable domain in full (rest from reference TRBV5-5 and TRBJ1-1): DAGVTQSPTHLIKTRGQQVTLRCSPISGHKSVSWYQQVLGQGPQFIFQYYEKEERGRGNFPDRFSARQFPNYSSELNVNALLLGDSALYLCASSLQNTEAFFGQGTRLTVV.